Below, 16 T cell receptor beta chains from the same sample are listed, as sequenced in a study of blood T cell repertoires in COVID-19 (dated by TCRdb to about 2020). The receptor library was made with the immunoSEQ multiplex PCR assay. In TCRdb, the immuneACCESS table is reduced to in-frame sequences with V and J assigned. These tables do not hold every clone; where another copy was compared, an unresolved V gene accounts for under half, and the others remain unexplained. A total of around 290,000 clones appear in this sample, approximately 89% of them only once. Approximately 8.1% of the sample is taken by the ten largest. Sample: peripheral blood. These receptor sequences come from a woman aged 45-60 years who had recovered from COVID-19.

The rearrangement links TRBV28 to TRBJ2-5, with D perhaps matching TRBD1 (5 bases). V dropped 8 bases and J dropped 3 bases, with 19 bases sitting between them. The CDR3 has 15 residues. The germline V gene encodes CDR1 MDHEN and CDR2 SYDVKM. The DNA of the CDR3 is TGTGCCAGCTGTAACGGTTGGGGCAGGAAAGAGACCCAGTACTTC. It specifies CASCNGWGRKETQYF.

This chain's CDR3 is CASRRDTAGIQYF. In DNA, the CDR3 is TGTGCCAGCAGAAGGGACACGGCTGGCATTCAGTACTTC. The chain is built from TRBV12-3 or TRBV12-4 and TRBJ2-4; possible D gene TRBD1, 6 bases. CDR3 size: 13 residues. Trimming took 6 bases from V and 9 from J, leaving 15 bases between them.

The chain uses TRBV5-4 and TRBJ2-5; possibly TRBD2 for D (5 bases). The CDR3 consists of 13 residues. Germline-derived CDR1 and CDR2 are SGHNT and YYREEE (reference sequence). V was cut by 2 bases and J by 4 bases, with 9 bases left in between. DNA of the CDR3: TGTGCCAGCAGCTTACGGGGAGCAGAGACCCAGTACTTC. Protein product: CASSLRGAETQYF.

The CDR3 loop is CAIGATTGQGNSPLHF. DNA of the CDR3: TGTGCCATCGGGGCTACGACAGGGCAAGGAAATTCACCCCTCCACTTT. The genes are TRBV10-3 and TRBJ1-6; 7 bases line up with TRBD1. Germline CDR1 reads ENHRY; CDR2 reads SYGVKD. Losses at the gene ends were 8 bases for V and 7 bases for J; bases not matched to a gene: 14. The CDR3 has 16 amino acids.

The V and J genes are TRBV30 and TRBJ2-7; tentatively, D is TRBD2 (7 bases). Trimming left V 0 bases short and J 0 bases short, with 18 bases between. This CDR3 has 17 residues. The germline V gene encodes CDR1 GTSNPN and CDR2 SVGIG (reference sequence). CDR3 nucleotides: TGTGCCTGGAGTGTAGGGGGGGTGGTAGTCAGCTCCTACGAGCAGTACTTC. It codes for CAWSVGGVVVSSYEQYF. Based on the CDR3 plus reference TRBV30 and TRBJ2-7, the full variable domain is SQTIHQWPATLVQPVGSPLSLECTVEGTSNPNLYWYRQAAGRGLQLLFYSVGIGQISSEVPQNLSASRPQDRQFILSSKKLLLSDSGFYLCAWSVGGVVVSSYEQYFGPGTRLTVT.

This sequence joins TRBV9 and TRBJ2-7; D unclear. Trimming shortened V by 3 bases and J by 1 base, and 5 bases separated the two germline ends. The CDR3 contains 12 residues. Germline CDR1 and CDR2: SGDLS and YYNGEE. CDR3: CASSGQSYEQYF. In DNA, the CDR3 is TGTGCCAGCAGCGGTCAATCCTACGAGCAGTACTTC. The full variable domain, rest sourced from reference TRBV9 and TRBJ2-7, is DSGVTQTPKHLITATGQRVTLRCSPRSGDLSVYWYQQSLDQGLQFLIQYYNGEERAKGNILERFSAQQFPDLHSELNLSSLELGDSALYFCASSGQSYEQYFGPGTRLTVT.

The chain joins TRBV2 to TRBJ2-5; 10 nucleotides line up with TRBD2. CDR3 length equals 15 residues. Germline CDR1 reads SNHLY; CDR2 reads FYNNEI. With 4 bases clipped from V and 4 bases from J, the junction kept 6 bases outside the gene matches. CDR3: CASSGVAGGGETQYF. CDR3 coding DNA: TGTGCCAGCAGTGGGGTAGCGGGGGGCGGAGAGACCCAGTACTTC.

The chain is built from TRBV29-1 and TRBJ2-2, with 8 nucleotides matching TRBD2. The germline CDR1 and CDR2 sequences are SQVTM and ANQGSEA. The CDR3 is 13 residues long. J gave up 4 bases and V 7 bases, and 5 bases lay outside the gene matches. The CDR3: CSAGGASTGELFF. CDR3 in DNA: TGCAGCGCGGGGGGGGCCAGCACCGGGGAGCTGTTTTTT.

J is TRBJ1-1 and V is TRBV6-2 or TRBV6-3; D gene ambiguous. The germline gives CDR1 MNHEY, CDR2 SVGEGT. V was clipped by 6 bases and J by 0 bases, with 8 bases between them. This CDR3 is built from 13 residues. The CDR3: CASRYEMNTEAFF. In nucleotides, the CDR3 is TGTGCCAGCAGATACGAGATGAACACTGAAGCTTTCTTT.

J is TRBJ2-5 and V is TRBV5-8, with 8 bases aligning to TRBD1. Germline CDR1 reads SGHTS; CDR2 reads YDEGEE. Trimming took 4 bases from V and 5 from J; bases not matched to a gene: 10. The CDR3 runs 15 residues. The CDR3 region has the DNA TGTGCCAGCAGCGTTGGACAGGGAGCGTATGAGACCCAGTACTTC. Amino acid sequence: CASSVGQGAYETQYF.

V gene TRBV14 combines with J gene TRBJ2-3; perhaps TRBD2 as D (5 bases). V dropped 1 base and J dropped 5 bases, with 16 bases sitting between them. Germline loops: CDR1 SGHDN, CDR2 FVKESK. The CDR3 consists of 16 residues. CDR3 amino acids: CASSQVSTGRLDTQYF. For the CDR3, the DNA is TGTGCCAGCAGCCAAGTCTCCACGGGGAGATTAGATACGCAGTATTTT.

In DNA form, the CDR3 reads TGTGCCAGCAGCTTAGGCGGGAGGAACACTGAAGCTTTCTTT. It codes for CASSLGGRNTEAFF. The chain links TRBV7-2 to TRBJ1-1; D gene uncertain. Germline assignment: CDR1 SGHTA and CDR2 FQGNSA. CDR3 length equals 14 residues. V was shortened by 1 base and J by 1 base, with 7 bases between the two germline ends.

This chain links TRBV6-2 or TRBV6-3 with TRBJ1-2, with 9 bases identical to TRBD1. The CDR3 spans 16 residues. Germline V lookup: CDR1 MNHEY, CDR2 SVGEGT. The ends lost 2 bases at V and 7 bases at J; junction bases unmatched: 11. CDR3 region: CASSYPDRGSRGGYTF. Written as DNA, the CDR3 is TGTGCCAGCAGTTACCCAGACAGGGGGTCGCGCGGTGGCTACACCTTC.

The rearrangement uses TRBV5-4 and TRBJ2-1, with 9 bases aligning to TRBD2. This CDR3 comprises 18 residues. Losses at the gene ends were 0 bases for V and 0 bases for J; bases not matched to a gene: 7. CDR1 and CDR2 from the germline V gene are SGHNT and YYREEE (reference sequence). The CDR3 here is CASSLGSGRPNSYNEQFF. CDR3 coding DNA: TGTGCCAGCAGCTTGGGTAGCGGGAGACCAAACTCCTACAATGAGCAGTTCTTC.

On this clone: The sample has other DNA sequences that encode this CDR3 too. The chain couples TRBV5-1 to TRBJ2-2, with TRBD2 matching over 7 bases. Germline CDR1 reads SGHRS; CDR2 reads YFSETQ. This CDR3 is built from 15 residues. V lost 4 bases, J lost 3 bases, and 6 bases stayed unmatched. CDR3 amino acids: CASSPLAGDTGELFF. The CDR3 DNA is TGCGCCAGCAGCCCGCTGGCGGGGGACACCGGGGAGCTGTTTTTT.

The chain carries TRBV5-1 and TRBJ2-1, with a possible D match to TRBD1 (6 bases). This CDR3 is built from 15 residues. Trimming removed 0 bases from V and 4 bases from J, with 11 bases in between. The V gene's germline CDR1 is SGHRS and CDR2 YFSETQ. The CDR3 DNA is TGCGCCAGCAGCTTGGGCGGACAGCGATACAATGAGCAGTTCTTC. Protein: CASSLGGQRYNEQFF. The variable domain in full, with the rest retrieved from reference TRBV5-1 and TRBJ2-1, is KAGVTQTPRYLIKTRGQQVTLSCSPISGHRSVSWYQQTPGQGLQFLFEYFSETQRNKGNFPGRFSGRQFSNSRSEMNVSTLELGDSALYLCASSLGGQRYNEQFFGPGTRLTVL.